Listed here are 18 T cell receptor beta chains from one sample, sequenced in a study of OX40 agonist ivuxolimab in advanced cancers. Using immunoSEQ multiplex PCR, the repertoire was profiled, and TCRdb retains in-frame clones only, with some absent. Of about 96,000 clones in the sample, 70% to 85% are singletons; the top ten hold under 6.5%. The sample in question was CD4+ or CD8+ T cells sorted from blood, obtained in a trial of the OX40 agonist ivuxolimab. The source is an adult with an advanced solid tumor such as melanoma, head and neck, liver or kidney cancer.

V is TRBV29-1 and J is TRBJ2-1; perhaps TRBD1 as D (6 bases). Germline V gives CDR1 SQVTM, CDR2 ANQGSEA. This CDR3 is 14 amino acids long. Trimming removed 8 bases at V and 5 bases at J, with 19 bases between. The CDR3 region has the DNA TGCAGCATGACACAGGGCCTCGTGGACAATGAGCAGTTCTTC. This codes for CSMTQGLVDNEQFF.

V gene TRBV21-1 combines with J gene TRBJ2-7; TRBD2 was called by the table and not checked on the DNA. TRBV21-1 is deemed a pseudogene. There are 16 residues in the CDR3. Written as DNA, the CDR3 is TGTGCCAGCAGCAAACCCCCCGGGACTAGCGTCTACGAGCAGTACTTC. This codes for CASSKPPGTSVYEQYF.

The V call is TRBV23-1, the J call TRBJ2-3; 7 nucleotides match TRBD1. TRBV23-1 falls under the ORF class, with uncertain function. The CDR3 runs to 16 residues. The junction had 7 bases not matched to a gene; V was cut back by 2 bases and J by 2 bases. The CDR3 loop is CASSQKTGRSTDTQYF. CDR3 coding DNA: TGCGCCAGCAGTCAAAAGACAGGGAGATCCACAGATACGCAGTATTTT.

The chain couples TRBV30 to TRBJ2-2; 15 bases line up with TRBD2. Germline V gives CDR1 GTSNPN, CDR2 SVGIG (reference sequence). J gave up 4 bases and V 3 bases, and 0 bases lay outside the gene matches. The CDR3 covers 15 residues. The CDR3 DNA sequence: TGTGCCTGGAGGGGACTAGCGGGGGGCACCGGGGAGCTGTTTTTT. Its translation is CAWRGLAGGTGELFF. Drawing the rest from reference TRBV30 and TRBJ2-2, the complete variable domain is SQTIHQWPATLVQPVGSPLSLECTVEGTSNPNLYWYRQAAGRGLQLLFYSVGIGQISSEVPQNLSASRPQDRQFILSSKKLLLSDSGFYLCAWRGLAGGTGELFFGEGSRLTVL.

The chain is built from TRBV11-1 and TRBJ1-2, with a tentative D call TRBD1 (5 bases). There are 13 residues in the CDR3. The germline V gene has CDR1 SGHAT and CDR2 FQDESV (reference sequence). The V end was cut by 2 bases, the J end by 5 bases, with 9 bases between. The CDR3 sequence is CASSLSAGYGYTF. The CDR3 DNA reads as TGTGCCAGCAGCTTATCGGCAGGGTATGGCTACACCTTC.

This clone was detected ten times or more. The genes are TRBV18 and TRBJ2-2, with D unresolved. The CDR3 contains 13 residues. The V and J ends lost 3 bases and 4 bases respectively, with 6 bases between them. CDR1 and CDR2 (germline): KGHSH, LQKENI. The CDR3 spells CASSPFPTGELFF. CDR3 nucleotides: TGTGCCAGCTCACCGTTTCCCACCGGGGAGCTGTTTTTT.

V and J are TRBV5-1 and TRBJ1-2, with a weak D call TRBD1 (5 bases). The V and J ends lost 6 bases and 6 bases respectively, with 18 bases between them. The CDR3 sequence is 14 residues long. CDR1 SGHRS and CDR2 YFSETQ come from the germline V gene. CDR3 DNA: TGCGCCAGCAACCCCTGGGGTGGGGCTGATGGCTACACCTTC. Encoded protein: CASNPWGGADGYTF.

The chain links TRBV7-2 to TRBJ2-7, with 8 bases lining up with TRBD1. The CDR3 loop spans 17 amino acids. With V trimmed by 0 bases and J by 2 bases, 9 bases remained unmatched. CDR1 is SGHTA, CDR2 FQGNSA, per germline. DNA of the CDR3: TGTGCCAGCAGCTTAGCGCTCGGACAGGGCTCACCCTACGAGCAGTACTTC. It yields the protein CASSLALGQGSPYEQYF.

The chain uses TRBV13 and TRBJ2-5; 8 bases agree with TRBD2. Germline V gives CDR1 PRHDT, CDR2 FYEKMQ (reference sequence). Trimming at V came to 5 bases and at J to 11 bases, leaving 10 bases not matched to a gene. The CDR3 covers 13 residues. The CDR3 DNA sequence: TGTGCCAGCAGCCCGGGACTAGAGAGGGAGCAGTACTTC. It is translated as CASSPGLEREQYF. Full variable domain (outside the CDR3, taken from reference TRBV13 and TRBJ2-5): AAGVIQSPRHLIKEKRETATLKCYPIPRHDTVYWYQQGPGQDPQFLISFYEKMQSDKGSIPDRFSAQQFSDYHSELNMSSLELGDSALYFCASSPGLEREQYFGPGTRLLVL.

This rearrangement joins TRBV9 to TRBJ2-3, with D possibly TRBD2 on 6 matching bases. The germline V and J ends were trimmed by 0 bases and 0 bases, with 17 bases remaining between them. Per germline, CDR1 SGDLS and CDR2 YYNGEE. CDR3 size: 18 residues. Here the CDR3 reads CASSVDLGGGASTDTQYF. CDR3 DNA sequence: TGTGCCAGCAGCGTAGACCTCGGAGGCGGGGCCAGCACAGATACGCAGTATTTT.

J is TRBJ2-1 and V is TRBV7-9, with TRBD2 matching over 9 bases. After removal of 1 base from V and 10 bases from J, the junction contained 8 bases not matched to a gene. Germline CDR1 and CDR2: SEHNR and FQNEAQ (reference sequence). The CDR3 runs 15 residues. The CDR3 nucleotides are TGTGCCAGCAGCTTAGGTCTAGCGGGAAGCGAGGAGCAGTTCTTC. This gives the protein CASSLGLAGSEEQFF.

This clone was picked up a small number of times. The chain recombines TRBV10-3 with TRBJ2-7; weak D call: TRBD1 (6 bases). CDR3 length: 13 residues. Germline loops: CDR1 ENHRY, CDR2 SYGVKD. The V and J ends lost 6 bases and 6 bases respectively, with 15 bases between them. For the CDR3, the DNA is TGTGCCATCAGCGTTAACCCAGGGGCCGAGCAGTACTTC. The encoded protein is CAISVNPGAEQYF.

The V and J genes are TRBV11-2 and TRBJ2-1, with 9 bases fitting TRBD2. V lost 5 bases and J lost 0; bases outside the gene matches: 11. CDR3 length equals 18 residues. From germline, CDR1 is SGHAT and CDR2 FQNNGV. The CDR3 sequence: CASSKRSSGASSYNEQFF. The CDR3 DNA follows: TGTGCCAGCAGCAAACGGTCTAGCGGGGCTAGCTCCTACAATGAGCAGTTCTTC.

Many counts were recorded for this clone. The rearrangement links TRBV6-5 to TRBJ1-2; no clear D. The V end was cut by 5 bases, the J end by 2 bases, with 9 bases between. The V gene's germline CDR1 is MNHEY and CDR2 SVGAGI. The CDR3 covers 13 residues. Here the CDR3 reads CASSIQQNYGYTF. CDR3 in DNA: TGTGCCAGCAGTATTCAACAGAACTATGGCTACACCTTC.

The chain carries TRBV4-3 and TRBJ2-6, with D possibly matching TRBD1 (6 bases). V dropped 4 bases and J dropped 0 bases, with 13 bases sitting between them. Germline V gives CDR1 LGHNA, CDR2 YSLEER. The CDR3 length is 17 residues. The CDR3 sequence: CASSPSGHHSGANVLTF. The DNA of the CDR3 is TGCGCCAGCAGCCCCTCGGGACATCACTCTGGGGCCAACGTCCTGACTTTC.

This sequence joins TRBV7-2 and TRBJ2-7, with TRBD2 matching over 14 bases. This CDR3 is 19 amino acids long. V was clipped by 4 bases and J by 4 bases; unmatched bases: 15. The germline CDR1 and CDR2 sequences are SGHTA and FQGNSA. The CDR3 here is CASSYLGGPGLAGGYEQYF. The CDR3 DNA reads as TGTGCCAGCAGCTACCTAGGAGGACCAGGACTAGCGGGAGGATACGAGCAGTACTTC.

The chain couples TRBV5-8 to TRBJ2-7; 7 bases align to TRBD1. Germline lookup yields CDR1 SGHTS and CDR2 YDEGEE. The J segment lost 2 bases and the V segment lost 2 bases, leaving 10 bases of the junction unmatched. CDR3 length equals 16 residues. The CDR3 region is CASSLGSTGRPYEQYF. DNA for the CDR3: TGTGCCAGCAGCTTAGGATCGACAGGGCGGCCCTACGAGCAGTACTTC.

This chain connects TRBV6-5 to TRBJ2-7; D not resolved. Between the trimmed V and J ends, which lost 3 bases and 0 bases, there was a span of 6 bases. The CDR3 sequence is 13 residues long. Germline values: CDR1 MNHEY, CDR2 SVGAGI. The CDR3, as DNA: TGTGCCAGCAGTTATGCAGTCTCCTACGAGCAGTACTTC. It translates to CASSYAVSYEQYF.